This TCR beta chain was sequenced during a study of human T cells and chemical hapten exposure. Across the study: Slight volume differences across pooled libraries mainly accounted for varying per-sample TCR yields.

The V gene lost 3 bases and the J gene lost 7 bases, with 15 bases spanning the gap. From germline, CDR1 is SGHTA and CDR2 FQGNSA. CDR3 size: 14 residues. Time point meaning: patch test 2, 6 weeks after DPC sensitization. Treatment defined: therapeutic diphenylcyclopropenone sensitization with weekly scalp DPC. TCRdb recomputed calls from the RACE reads with MiXCR, one row per CDR3 protein. This sample has about 110,000 distinct CDR3 sequences, with about a tenth found just once. The receptor comes from a woman between 35 and 50 years old with alopecia areata. Some clones in this sample may be carry-over from other donors' samples. The chain carries TRBV7-2 and TRBJ1-2; D not resolved. Sequencing used whole blood, obtained in connection with sensitization to the hapten diphenylcyclopropenone (DPC). Here the CDR3 DNA reads TGTGCCAGCAGCTTTTTTAATCGTCAAGCTGGCTACACCTTC. This gives the protein CASSFFNRQAGYTF. The variable domain in full, completed from reference TRBV7-2 and TRBJ1-2, reads GAGVSQSPSNKVTEKGKDVELRCDPISGHTALYWYRQSLGQGLEFLIYFQGNSAPDKSGLPSDRFSAERTGGSVSTLTIQRTQQEDSAVYLCASSFFNRQAGYTFGSGTRLTVV.